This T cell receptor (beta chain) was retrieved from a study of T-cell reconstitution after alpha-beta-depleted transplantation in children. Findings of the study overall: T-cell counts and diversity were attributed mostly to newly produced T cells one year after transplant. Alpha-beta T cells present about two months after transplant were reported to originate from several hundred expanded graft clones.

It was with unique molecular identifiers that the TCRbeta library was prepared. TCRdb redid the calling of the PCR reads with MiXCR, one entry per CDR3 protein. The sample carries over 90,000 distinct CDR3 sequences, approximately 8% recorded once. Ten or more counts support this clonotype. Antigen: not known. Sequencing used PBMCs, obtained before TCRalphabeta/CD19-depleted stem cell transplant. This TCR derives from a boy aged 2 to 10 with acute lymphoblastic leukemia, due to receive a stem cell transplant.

The CDR3 is CASTMGGSITEAFF. DNA for the CDR3: TGTGCCAGTACCATGGGGGGATCAATCACTGAAGCTTTCTTT. The chain employs TRBV19 and TRBJ1-1; perhaps TRBD1 as D (5 bases). Germline lookup yields CDR1 LNHDA and CDR2 SQIVND (reference sequence). The CDR3 runs 14 residues. V was cut by 7 bases and J by 4 bases, with 16 bases left in between.